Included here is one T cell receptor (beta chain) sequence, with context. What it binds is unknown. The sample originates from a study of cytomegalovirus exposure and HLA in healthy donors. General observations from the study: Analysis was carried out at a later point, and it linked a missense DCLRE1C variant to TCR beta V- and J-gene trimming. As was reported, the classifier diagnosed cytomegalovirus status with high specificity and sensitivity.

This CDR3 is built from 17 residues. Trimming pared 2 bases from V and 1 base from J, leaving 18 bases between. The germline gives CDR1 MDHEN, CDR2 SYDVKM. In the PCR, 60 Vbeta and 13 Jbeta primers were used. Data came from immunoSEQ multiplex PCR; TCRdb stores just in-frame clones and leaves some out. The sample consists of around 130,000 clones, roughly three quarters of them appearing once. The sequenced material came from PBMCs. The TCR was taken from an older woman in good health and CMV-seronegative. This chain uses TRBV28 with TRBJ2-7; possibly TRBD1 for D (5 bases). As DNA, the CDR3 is TGTGCCAGCAGTTTAGGGGCCTATAGAGCGTCGTCCTACGAGCAGTACTTC. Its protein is CASSLGAYRASSYEQYF.